The source of this T cell receptor beta chain is a study of cytomegalovirus exposure and HLA in healthy donors. Donors were nominally healthy when sampled, though unrecorded immune exposures were likely. Germline loops: CDR1 ENHRY, CDR2 SYGVKD. The CDR3 has 12 amino acids. V gave up 7 bases and J gave up 1 base, with 6 bases separating them. Researchers ran the PCR with 60 Vbeta and 13 Jbeta primers. Data came from immunoSEQ multiplex PCR; TCRdb stores just in-frame clones and leaves some out. The top ten hold around 10% of the sample, which has fewer than 85,000 clones, approximately 77% seen once. The rearrangement uses TRBV10-3 and TRBJ2-3; perhaps TRBD1 as D (6 bases). The origin of this receptor is a woman aged 40 to 50 in good health and CMV-seropositive. The sequencing input was PBMCs. In DNA form, the CDR3 reads TGTGCCATCAAGGGGGGCACAGATACGCAGTATTTT. Translating gives CAIKGGTDTQYF.